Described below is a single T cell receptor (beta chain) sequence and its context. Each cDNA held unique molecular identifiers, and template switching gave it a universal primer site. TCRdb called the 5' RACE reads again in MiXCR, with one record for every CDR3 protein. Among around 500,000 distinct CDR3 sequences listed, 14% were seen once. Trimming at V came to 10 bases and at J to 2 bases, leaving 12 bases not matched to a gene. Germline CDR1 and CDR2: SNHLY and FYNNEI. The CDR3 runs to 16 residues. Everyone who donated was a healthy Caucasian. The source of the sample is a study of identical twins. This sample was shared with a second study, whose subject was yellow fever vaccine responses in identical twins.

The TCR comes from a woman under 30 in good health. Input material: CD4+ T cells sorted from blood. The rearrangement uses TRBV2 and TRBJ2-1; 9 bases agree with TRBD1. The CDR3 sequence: CATKGQGGSAYNEQFF. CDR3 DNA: TGTGCCACCAAGGGACAGGGAGGAAGTGCCTACAATGAGCAGTTCTTC.